The 17 T cell receptor beta chains listed next were all sequenced from one sample in a study of shared T cell receptors in the human thymus. Using immunoSEQ multiplex PCR, the repertoire was profiled, and TCRdb retains in-frame clones only, with some absent. The sample contains about 660,000 clones, over 75% of which appear only once. Another study also made use of these data, one on human thymus T cells.

What was sequenced was thymocytes. These receptors were collected from a boy under three years old with a congenital heart defect.

The rearrangement joins TRBV4-1 to TRBJ2-5; 10 bases are a match to TRBD1. CDR1 is MGHRA, CDR2 YSYEKL, per germline. The CDR3 is 15 residues long. V was clipped by 3 bases and J by 6 bases; unmatched bases: 7. The CDR3 nucleotides read TGCGCCAGCAGCCAGCCGGGACAGGGGACGAAGACCCAGTACTTC. Its protein product is CASSQPGQGTKTQYF.

The chain recombines TRBV9 with TRBJ2-7, with TRBD2 matching 10 bases. This CDR3 contains 16 residues. Germline V gives CDR1 SGDLS, CDR2 YYNGEE. With V trimmed by 3 bases and J by 7 bases, 13 bases remained unmatched. The CDR3 loop is CASSAPRLAGVNEQYF. The CDR3 DNA is TGTGCCAGCAGCGCCCCAAGGCTAGCGGGAGTTAATGAGCAGTACTTC.

The chain couples TRBV7-6 to TRBJ2-2, with D possibly matching TRBD2 (6 bases). The V end lost 6 bases, the J end lost 4 bases, and 9 bases lay between the germline ends. Germline V gene sequence: CDR1 SGHVS, CDR2 FNYEAQ. This CDR3 contains 13 residues. The CDR3, as DNA: TGTGCCAGCAGTAGGGGAGGCACCGGGGAGCTGTTTTTT. Translating it yields CASSRGGTGELFF.

Written as DNA, the CDR3 is TGTGCCTGGAGTGTCCCCCCCGCGGGAGGGACGACAGATACGCAGTATTTT. It yields the protein CAWSVPPAGGTTDTQYF. The chain couples TRBV30 to TRBJ2-3; 9 nucleotides line up with TRBD2. Germline values: CDR1 GTSNPN, CDR2 SVGIG (reference sequence). The V and J ends lost 0 bases and 3 bases, in that order; junction bases with no gene match: 10. The CDR3 runs to 17 residues.

The gene calls are TRBV27 and TRBJ2-4; TRBD2 matches 7 bases. The CDR3 is 14 residues long. V lost 2 bases, J lost 15 bases, and 13 bases stayed unmatched. In germline, CDR1 is MNHEY, CDR2 SMNVEV (reference sequence). The CDR3 DNA reads TGTGCCAGCAGTTTAACCCGTTGGGGGGGGATCAGGTACTTC. Translation: CASSLTRWGGIRYF.

The chain is built from TRBV11-3 and TRBJ2-7, with 11 positions matching TRBD2. Germline assignment: CDR1 SGHNT and CDR2 YENEEA. This CDR3 is built from 17 residues. Germline trimming cut 7 bases from V and 5 bases from J; bases unmatched to any gene: 16. The CDR3 loop reads CASTLPTGISGRDEQYF. CDR3 DNA sequence: TGTGCCAGCACCCTACCAACCGGAATTAGCGGGAGGGACGAGCAGTACTTC. Based on the CDR3 plus reference TRBV11-3 and TRBJ2-7, the full variable domain is EAGVVQSPRYKIIEKKQPVAFWCNPISGHNTLYWYLQNLGQGPELLIRYENEEAVDDSQLPKDRFSAERLKGVDSTLKIQPAELGDSAVYLCASTLPTGISGRDEQYFGPGTRLTVT.

The CDR3 here is CASNSGGLIFYTNEQFF. CDR3 DNA sequence: TGTGCCAGCAACAGCGGGGGCCTGATCTTTTATACCAATGAGCAGTTCTTC. The V and J genes are TRBV5-4 and TRBJ2-1; 8 nucleotides line up with TRBD2. Looked up from germline, CDR1 is SGHNT and CDR2 is YYREEE (reference sequence). This CDR3 comprises 17 residues. J gave up 6 bases and V 6 bases, and 17 bases lay outside the gene matches.

The chain joins TRBV6-1 to TRBJ2-7, with no clear D. The germline gives CDR1 MNHNS, CDR2 SASEGT. The CDR3 sequence is 13 residues long. Trimming removed 7 bases from V and 2 bases from J, with 12 bases in between. The CDR3 reads CASIGRLTYEQYF. The CDR3 nucleotides read TGTGCCAGCATCGGCAGGTTGACCTACGAGCAGTACTTC.

The chain is built from TRBV10-3 and TRBJ1-2; 7 bases are a match to TRBD1. The trim removed 0 bases at V and 4 bases at J, leaving 8 bases unmatched. There are 16 residues in the CDR3. Germline CDR1 and CDR2: ENHRY and SYGVKD. CDR3 region: CAISESPGTDPYGYTF. In DNA form, the CDR3 reads TGTGCCATCAGTGAGTCACCGGGGACAGATCCCTATGGCTACACCTTC.

This clone was detected only once. The rearrangement links TRBV4-1 to TRBJ1-2; D unclear. V shed 4 bases and J shed 8 bases, with 20 bases lying between them. CDR1 and CDR2 from the germline V gene are MGHRA and YSYEKL. The CDR3 runs to 15 residues. The CDR3 DNA is TGCGCCAGCAGCCCCTCCATAGCACACCGGGGAGGCTACACCTTC. This gives the protein CASSPSIAHRGGYTF.

The V and J genes are TRBV7-3 and TRBJ1-4; possibly TRBD1 for D (6 bases). V was cut by 5 bases and J by 6 bases, with 13 bases left in between. Per the germline V gene, CDR1 is SGHTA and CDR2 is FQGTGA. This CDR3 comprises 14 residues. The CDR3 nucleotides are TGTGCCAGCAGCCCCAGGGGCAGAGATGAAAAACTGTTTTTT. This codes for CASSPRGRDEKLFF.

V gene TRBV18 combines with J gene TRBJ1-3; tentatively, D is TRBD1 (5 bases). The CDR3 extends over 15 amino acids. Trimming cost V 3 bases and J 0 bases, with 9 bases left between them. Germline V CDR1 and CDR2: KGHSH, LQKENI. CDR3: CASSPKTDSGNTIYF. The DNA of the CDR3 is TGTGCCAGCTCACCCAAGACAGACTCTGGAAACACCATATATTTT.

The gene calls are TRBV6-1 and TRBJ2-5, with D possibly matching TRBD1 (6 bases). CDR3 length: 15 amino acids. CDR1 and CDR2 (germline): MNHNS, SASEGT. Trimming removed 8 bases at V and 5 bases at J, with 21 bases between. CDR3: CASGREQGVDETQYF. The CDR3 DNA sequence: TGTGCCAGCGGGCGAGAACAGGGAGTCGACGAGACCCAGTACTTC.

This chain joins TRBV4-2 and TRBJ2-3; D perhaps matches TRBD1 (6 bases). Germline CDR1 reads LGHNA; CDR2 reads YNFKEQ. Trimming left V 1 base short and J 4 bases short, with 18 bases between. The CDR3 runs 17 residues. CDR3: CASSQGGLGASSDTQYF. CDR3 nucleotide sequence: TGTGCCAGCAGCCAAGGGGGATTGGGGGCCAGTTCAGATACGCAGTATTTT.

The rearrangement uses TRBV10-1 and TRBJ2-7; TRBD1 might be the D (5 bases). Germline V gene lookup returns CDR1 WNHNN and CDR2 SYGVQD (reference sequence). V lost 3 bases and J 2 bases, leaving 20 bases between the germline ends. This CDR3 contains 17 residues. CDR3 sequence reads: CASSEGRPGKGPYEQYF. The CDR3 DNA reads as TGCGCCAGCAGTGAAGGACGGCCAGGGAAGGGCCCCTACGAGCAGTACTTC.

The rearrangement links TRBV5-6 to TRBJ2-3, with D possibly being TRBD2 (6 bases). Trimming took 1 base from V and 5 from J, leaving 17 bases between them. The germline V gene has CDR1 SGHDT and CDR2 YYEEEE. The CDR3 consists of 16 residues. The CDR3 coding sequence is TGTGCCAGCAGCTTGAGTGACCCGGGAGTGGTAGATACGCAGTATTTT. It encodes CASSLSDPGVVDTQYF. The entire variable domain, with the rest obtained from reference TRBV5-6 and TRBJ2-3, is as follows: DAGVTQSPTHLIKTRGQQVTLRCSPKSGHDTVSWYQQALGQGPQFIFQYYEEEERQRGNFPDRFSGHQFPNYSSELNVNALLLGDSALYLCASSLSDPGVVDTQYFGPGTRLTVL.

This clone occurred a few times. The chain combines TRBV10-3 with TRBJ1-5, with D maybe TRBD1 (6 bases). V was trimmed by 10 bases and J by 0 bases, leaving 13 bases between them. Germline V gives CDR1 ENHRY, CDR2 SYGVKD. The CDR3 has 14 residues. CDR3 DNA sequence: TGTGCCACACAGGGTCGTTATAGCAATCAGCCCCAGCATTTT. This gives the protein CATQGRYSNQPQHF.